This passage covers 27 T cell receptor beta chains from one sample sequenced in a study of blood T cells in healthy people across ages. A sample-barcoded 5' primer and a J-beta primer mix were used in a second PCR of roughly 6 to 11 cycles. TCRdb recomputed calls from the 5' RACE reads with MiXCR, one row per CDR3 protein. The sample yields some 900,000 distinct CDR3 sequences, around 46% seen once. What was sequenced was blood. These receptors were taken from a man aged 25-45 years in good health.

The rearrangement uses TRBV20-1 and TRBJ2-7, with D perhaps matching TRBD1 (5 bases). The CDR3 spans 13 residues. Germline lookup yields CDR1 DFQATT and CDR2 SNEGSKA (reference sequence). V lost 6 bases and J 0 bases, leaving 12 bases between the germline ends. In nucleotides, the CDR3 is TGCAGTGCCCGTCCCCAGGGCTCCTACGAGCAGTACTTC. Its protein is CSARPQGSYEQYF.

This clonotype was seen more than once but under ten times. V is TRBV9 and J is TRBJ2-5; weak D call: TRBD1 (6 bases). This CDR3 contains 14 residues. The germline gives CDR1 SGDLS, CDR2 YYNGEE. Trimming shortened V by 2 bases and J by 4 bases, and 12 bases separated the two germline ends. CDR3 bases: TGTGCCAGCAGCGTTACAGGGCTTGGAGAGACCCAGTACTTC. Translating it yields CASSVTGLGETQYF.

This clonotype came up a few times. The chain has TRBV7-2 and TRBJ1-2, with D perhaps matching TRBD1 (6 bases). CDR1 is SGHTA and CDR2 is FQGNSA in the germline V gene. CDR3 length: 17 amino acids. Trimming pared 5 bases from V and 0 bases from J, leaving 19 bases between. CDR3 DNA: TGTGCCAGCAGCAAAATGGGACACGTAGGAACTAACTATGGCTACACCTTC. This encodes CASSKMGHVGTNYGYTF.

This chain links TRBV20-1 with TRBJ2-3, with TRBD1 identical over 12 bases. The CDR3 runs to 13 residues. J was trimmed by 10 bases and V by 5 bases; bases with no gene match: 7. CDR1 and CDR2 from the germline V gene are DFQATT and SNEGSKA (reference sequence). The CDR3 reads CSAPGTGGAAQYF. The CDR3 bases are TGCAGTGCTCCCGGGACAGGGGGCGCGGCGCAGTATTTT.

The CDR3: CASSGPEGNQPQHF. The CDR3 DNA reads as TGTGCCAGCAGTGGACCTGAGGGCAATCAGCCCCAGCATTTT. The rearrangement joins TRBV12-3 or TRBV12-4 to TRBJ1-5; D ambiguous. V lost 5 bases and J lost 2, with 10 bases in between. The CDR3 spans 14 residues.

The V and J genes are TRBV6-2 or TRBV6-3 and TRBJ2-5, with D perhaps given as TRBD1 or TRBD2 (5 bases each). CDR1 and CDR2 from the germline V gene are MNHEY and SVGEGT. Trimming shortened V by 5 bases and J by 5 bases, and 27 bases separated the two germline ends. The length of the CDR3 is 18 residues. The CDR3 DNA follows: TGTGCCAGCAGTCAATTAACTCCGGGGCTCTCCATGAGGGAGACCCAGTACTTC. This gives the protein CASSQLTPGLSMRETQYF.

V and J are TRBV28 and TRBJ1-2, with D perhaps matching TRBD1 (5 bases). Germline loops: CDR1 MDHEN, CDR2 SYDVKM. This CDR3 has 14 amino acids. V gave up 5 bases and J gave up 4 bases, with 14 bases separating them. The CDR3: CASSPGDYGYGYTF. CDR3 bases: TGTGCCAGCAGTCCCGGGGACTACGGCTATGGCTACACCTTC.

This clonotype was counted a few times. V usage is TRBV5-1 and J usage is TRBJ2-3; 9 bases are shared with TRBD1. Looked up from germline, CDR1 is SGHRS and CDR2 is YFSETQ. This CDR3 contains 16 residues. The junction had 2 bases not matched to a gene; V was cut back by 0 bases and J by 0 bases. The CDR3 protein is CASSLAGQGSTDTQYF. CDR3 nucleotide sequence: TGCGCCAGCAGCTTGGCAGGACAGGGGAGCACAGATACGCAGTATTTT.

This rearrangement joins TRBV11-3 to TRBJ2-2; D call uncertain. The CDR3 extends over 16 amino acids. V was cut by 1 base and J by 5 bases, with 14 bases left in between. The germline gives CDR1 SGHNT, CDR2 YENEEA. Here the CDR3 reads CASSLVTVGMTGELFF. As DNA, the CDR3 is TGTGCCAGCAGCTTAGTGACGGTGGGAATGACCGGGGAGCTGTTTTTT.

The rearrangement links TRBV2 to TRBJ2-1; D uncertain. From germline, CDR1 is SNHLY and CDR2 FYNNEI. With 5 bases removed from V and 8 bases from J, the gap between germline ends came to 10 bases. This CDR3 is 12 amino acids long. The CDR3 sequence is CASSQGFYEQFF. In DNA, the CDR3 is TGTGCCAGCAGTCAAGGGTTCTATGAGCAGTTCTTC. Using reference TRBV2 and TRBJ2-1 for the parts outside the CDR3, the full variable domain is EPEVTQTPSHQVTQMGQEVILRCVPISNHLYFYWYRQILGQKVEFLVSFYNNEISEKSEIFDDQFSVERPDGSNFTLKIRSTKLEDSAMYFCASSQGFYEQFFGPGTRLTVL.

Note on this clonotype: Compared with germline, one end of the junction differs, possibly owing to a read error. The gene calls are TRBV7-2 and TRBJ2-5, with D unclear. The CDR3 sequence is 14 residues long. Per the germline V gene, CDR1 is SGHTA and CDR2 is FQGNSA. The CDR3 region is CASGLSTAQETQYF. CDR3 bases: TGTGCCAGCGGCTTAAGCACAGCACAAGAGACCCAGTACTTC.

This clonotype was recorded many times. The chain employs TRBV12-3 or TRBV12-4 and TRBJ2-3; unclear D gene. The CDR3 runs to 14 residues. V was cut by 2 bases and J by 1 base, with 7 bases left in between. Here the CDR3 DNA reads TGTGCCAGCAGTTTAACCCTAGGCACAGATACGCAGTATTTT. Amino acid sequence: CASSLTLGTDTQYF.

The genes are TRBV29-1 and TRBJ1-2; D is perhaps TRBD1 (5 bases). Per the germline V gene, CDR1 is SQVTM and CDR2 is ANQGSEA. V was pared by 5 bases and J by 2 bases, with 12 bases between. The CDR3 spans 13 residues. This CDR3 reads CSVYLDKNYGYTF. The CDR3 region has the DNA TGCAGCGTTTATTTGGACAAGAACTATGGCTACACCTTC. Combining the CDR3 with reference TRBV29-1 and TRBJ1-2 gives the whole variable domain SAVISQKPSRDICQRGTSLTIQCQVDSQVTMMFWYRQQPGQSLTLIATANQGSEATYESGFVIDKFPISRPNLTFSTLTVSNMSPEDSSIYLCSVYLDKNYGYTFGSGTRLTVV.

The chain carries TRBV9 and TRBJ1-5, with a possible D match to TRBD1 (6 bases). Trimming took off 3 bases at V and 4 bases at J, with 11 bases between the two ends. Per germline, CDR1 SGDLS and CDR2 YYNGEE. The length of the CDR3 is 14 residues. CDR3 sequence: CASSEGGLNQPQHF. The CDR3, as DNA: TGTGCCAGCAGCGAGGGGGGGCTGAATCAGCCCCAGCATTTT.

This clonotype was picked up a small number of times. V and J are TRBV9 and TRBJ1-2; TRBD1 might be the D (5 bases). The ends were cut back, 4 bases at V and 4 bases at J, with 14 bases in the middle. Germline V gene data show CDR1 as SGDLS and CDR2 as YYNGEE. The CDR3 consists of 14 residues. The CDR3 coding sequence is TGTGCCAGCAGCCCACCCGGGGACGCCTATGGCTACACCTTC. Its translation is CASSPPGDAYGYTF.

Turning to this clonotype: No DNA is shown, since the ends of the CDR3 on it are uncertain; the CDR3 is the one TCRdb lists. The V and J genes are TRBV5-1 and TRBJ2-1; the table's D gene call, TRBD1, was not cross checked with the DNA. In germline, CDR1 is SGHRS, CDR2 YFSETQ. The CDR3 sequence runs 15 residues, both termini included. The CDR3: CASSFGGGTYNERFF.

V gene TRBV15 combines with J gene TRBJ2-1; no definite D call. The CDR3 has 14 residues. The V and J ends lost 0 bases and 6 bases respectively, with 9 bases between them. Germline loops: CDR1 LNHNV, CDR2 YYDKDF (reference sequence). The chain's CDR3 is CATSRDQTINEQFF. CDR3 DNA sequence: TGTGCCACCAGCAGAGACCAGACAATCAATGAGCAGTTCTTC.

This clonotype occurred a few times. The rearrangement joins TRBV28 to TRBJ1-6; D may be TRBD1 (6 bases). This CDR3 contains 16 residues. V dropped 1 base and J dropped 4 bases, with 11 bases sitting between them. Germline-derived CDR1 and CDR2 are MDHEN and SYDVKM. CDR3 loop: CASSLSGGPYNSPLHF. CDR3 sequence (DNA): TGTGCCAGCAGTTTATCGGGGGGCCCTTATAATTCACCCCTCCACTTT.

The chain links TRBV5-5 to TRBJ2-7; D tentatively reads TRBD1 or TRBD2 (5 bases each). CDR3 length equals 14 residues. The V gene lost 1 base and the J gene lost 5 bases, with 13 bases spanning the gap. CDR1 SGHKS and CDR2 YYEKEE come from the germline V gene (reference sequence). This CDR3 is CASSLWDVRDEQYF. In DNA, the CDR3 is TGTGCCAGCAGCTTGTGGGACGTTCGGGACGAGCAGTACTTC.

The chain joins TRBV11-2 to TRBJ1-2, with a possible D match to TRBD1 (5 bases). Trimming took 2 bases from V and 10 from J, leaving 11 bases between them. From germline, CDR1 is SGHAT and CDR2 FQNNGV. The CDR3 consists of 12 residues. The chain's CDR3 is CASSLTGTDYTF. The CDR3 DNA sequence: TGTGCCAGCAGCTTAACCGGGACCGACTACACCTTC.

To note about this clonotype: At one boundary the junction diverges from the germline segment, which might be a read error. The DNA of the CDR3 is TGTGCCGGCAGTTTTAAGGGTTCAGTCTACGAGCAGTACTTC. It is translated as CAGSFKGSVYEQYF. The V and J genes are TRBV28 and TRBJ2-7; no reliable D call. This CDR3 has 14 residues. The germline V gene encodes CDR1 MDHEN and CDR2 SYDVKM.

The chain employs TRBV11-2 and TRBJ2-3; 10 nucleotides match TRBD2. Germline V gives CDR1 SGHAT, CDR2 FQNNGV. With 3 bases clipped from V and 8 bases from J, the junction kept 5 bases outside the gene matches. The CDR3 covers 14 residues. The CDR3 region is CASSFELAGCTQYF. The CDR3 DNA follows: TGTGCCAGCAGCTTTGAACTAGCGGGGTGTACGCAGTATTTT.

This CDR3 is CASSQESRGIYGYTF. As DNA, the CDR3 is TGTGCCAGCAGCCAAGAATCTCGGGGCATCTATGGCTACACCTTC. The chain joins TRBV4-2 to TRBJ1-2; tentatively, D is TRBD1 (5 bases). The CDR3 spans 15 residues. Germline CDR1 LGHNA, CDR2 YNFKEQ. The V end was cut by 0 bases, the J end by 4 bases, with 12 bases between.

This clonotype was picked up a small number of times. The chain is built from TRBV27 and TRBJ2-3; no clear D. Germline V gives CDR1 MNHEY, CDR2 SMNVEV (reference sequence). The length of the CDR3 is 16 residues. Trimming pared 0 bases from V and 1 base from J, leaving 11 bases between. CDR3 sequence reads: CASSLSPTSGTDTQYF. Written as DNA, the CDR3 is TGTGCCAGCAGTTTATCGCCTACCTCTGGCACAGATACGCAGTATTTT.

This clonotype came up a few times. The rearrangement uses TRBV27 and TRBJ2-1; a possible D gene is TRBD2 (6 bases). Germline V gene lookup returns CDR1 MNHEY and CDR2 SMNVEV (reference sequence). This CDR3 contains 13 residues. Trimming removed 3 bases from V and 9 bases from J, with 12 bases in between. CDR3 sequence reads: CASSFRDLGEQFF. For the CDR3, the DNA is TGTGCCAGCAGTTTCCGGGACTTGGGTGAGCAGTTCTTC.

This clonotype was seen more than once but under ten times. The rearrangement uses TRBV7-2 and TRBJ1-4; 7 bases are shared with TRBD1. Unmatched junction bases numbered 11, after V lost 5 bases and J lost 8 bases. The CDR3 spans 15 residues. From germline, CDR1 is SGHTA and CDR2 FQGNSA. This CDR3 reads CASSAYRGRGEKLFF. In DNA form, the CDR3 reads TGTGCCAGCAGCGCATACAGGGGAAGAGGCGAAAAACTGTTTTTT.

The chain links TRBV29-1 to TRBJ2-3; D is perhaps TRBD1 or TRBD2 (5 bases each). The V end lost 4 bases, the J end lost 6 bases, and 8 bases lay between the germline ends. CDR3 length: 11 residues. Per germline, CDR1 SQVTM and CDR2 ANQGSEA. The chain's CDR3 is CSVGDGDTQYF. The CDR3 DNA reads TGCAGCGTTGGGGACGGTGATACGCAGTATTTT.